This T cell receptor (beta chain) was documented in a study of T cells in Graves' hyperthyroidism and ophthalmopathy. This clonotype was recorded at least ten times. The antigen is undetermined. Reasons for excluding patients were uncontrolled infection, other autoimmune disease, pregnancy or lactation. V trimming: 1 base; J trimming: 7 bases; junction bases outside the gene matches: 6. This CDR3 comprises 15 residues. CDR1 is MNHNS and CDR2 is SASEGT in the germline V gene. Points from the study as a whole: Ophthalmopathy, as predicted by the model, came a median 6.5 months after the prediction.

The investigators amplified TCR beta CDR3 regions from RNA transcripts. The HTBI primer set was used in a first-round RT-PCR of the TCR CDR3. Each CDR3 protein gets one entry after TCRdb re-called the multiplex PCR reads with MiXCR. In the table there are fewer than 500,000 distinct CDR3 sequences, approximately 14% of which are singletons. This chain links TRBV6-1 with TRBJ2-1; 8 positions agree with TRBD2. The TCR comes from a woman under 40 with Graves' ophthalmopathy. Sequencing was done on a sample of blood. The CDR3 nucleotides are TGTGCCAGCAGTGAAGGGTTAGCGGGGCCAAATGAGCAGTTCTTC. Translating gives CASSEGLAGPNEQFF.